The rows below give T cell receptor beta chains drawn from one sample of a study of blood T cell repertoires in COVID-19. The assay was immunoSEQ multiplex PCR, and TCRdb's table has in-frame clones only and misses some. The sample yields about 20,000 clones, approximately 90% seen once. The sequenced sample was peripheral blood. These receptors were obtained from a woman aged 60-70 years with active COVID-19. Each CDR3 is given with its conserved first and last residue. The D gene is left open where the match is weak. Where a row states a size, it is once, few, many or the class of an expanded clone; other rows omit it.

NA	TRBV29-1	TRBJ1-5	TRBD1	TGCAGCGCCGCGGACAGGTTGGAACAGCCCCAGCATTTT	CSAADRLEQPQHF
few	TRBV6-6	TRBJ1-6	TRBD1	TGTGCCGGGAGACAGGGCTCGAATTCACCCCTCCACTTT	CAGRQGSNSPLHF
once	TRBV18	TRBJ2-1	NA	TGTGCCAGCTCACCACTGAGGAACAATGAGCAGTTCTTC	CASSPLRNNEQFF
NA	TRBV5-8	TRBJ1-1	NA	TGTGCCAGCAGCTTACCGCTTGGGGATCCCACCAGGGGAGTGGCTTTCTTT	CASSLPLGDPTRGVAFF
once	TRBV5-4	TRBJ2-1	TRBD2	TGTGCCAGCAGCTCCGATGGGACTAGCGGGGGCCTCAATGAGCAGTTCTTC	CASSSDGTSGGLNEQFF
NA	TRBV6-1	TRBJ2-1	NA	TGTGCCAGCAGTGAAGCGAGGGGGGGGACCTACAATGAGCAGTTCTTC	CASSEARGGTYNEQFF
NA	TRBV11-2	TRBJ1-2	TRBD1	TGTGCCAGCAGCTTAGGGCAGGGGGATGGCTACACCTTC	CASSLGQGDGYTF
few	TRBV2	TRBJ2-1	NA	TGTGCCAGCAGTGAAGAAGGGTGGGGGGGCCCCTACAATGAGCAGTTCTTC	CASSEEGWGGPYNEQFF
NA	TRBV7-2	TRBJ2-6	NA	TGTGCCAGCAGCTCAGCTAGCGCTGGGGCCAACGTCCTGACTTTC	CASSSASAGANVLTF
NA	TRBV6-5	TRBJ1-6	NA	TGTGCCAGCAGTTACTCGTCCGACAGTACCAATTCACCCCTCCACTTT	CASSYSSDSTNSPLHF
medium-sized	TRBV7-9	TRBJ2-1	NA	TGTGCCAGCAGCTCAAGGGGCGGAAAAGTCAATGAGCAGTTCTTC	CASSSRGGKVNEQFF
NA	TRBV28	TRBJ1-2	NA	TGTGCCAGCAGTTTAGTCCGGCCTAGAGATGGCTACACCTTC	CASSLVRPRDGYTF
few	TRBV12-3/TRBV12-4	TRBJ1-1	NA	TGTGCCAGCAGCTCTACAGAGAACACTGAAGCTTTCTTT	CASSSTENTEAFF
NA	TRBV10-3	TRBJ2-7	TRBD1	TGTGCCATCAGTGCCCGACAGGGCTCCTACGAGCAGTACTTC	CAISARQGSYEQYF
NA	TRBV6-5	TRBJ2-6	NA	TGTGCCAGCAGCTTATCTGGGGCCAACGTCCTGACTTTC	CASSLSGANVLTF
NA	TRBV7-9	TRBJ1-1	TRBD1	TGTGCCAGCAGGTCAGGGGGCGGTACTGAAGCTTTCTTT	CASRSGGGTEAFF
NA	TRBV6-6	TRBJ2-5	NA	TGTGCCAGCAGTTCCAGGGGGGAAGAGACCCAGTACTTC	CASSSRGEETQYF
NA	TRBV11-1	TRBJ2-1	TRBD1	TGTGCCAGCAGCGCCCAGGGGGTCACTGAGCAGTTCTTC	CASSAQGVTEQFF
NA	TRBV19	TRBJ2-1	NA	TGTGCCAGTAGTATGGACTTATTCTCCTACAATGAGCAGTTCTTC	CASSMDLFSYNEQFF
few	TRBV19	TRBJ1-5	TRBD1	TGTGCCAGTAGTAGGGGACAGTATAGCAATCAGCCCCAGCATTTT	CASSRGQYSNQPQHF
NA	TRBV6-1	TRBJ2-4	NA	TGTGCCAGCAGTGCCCAGGATTTAAGTGCCAAAAACATTCAGTACTTC	CASSAQDLSAKNIQYF
NA	TRBV2	TRBJ2-1	TRBD1	TGTGCCAGCATTCGACAGGGGGTAAGGAATGAGCAGTTCTTC	CASIRQGVRNEQFF
NA	TRBV19	TRBJ1-5	NA	TGTGCCAGTTCTGTCAGGGGACCCAATCAGCCCCAGCATTTT	CASSVRGPNQPQHF
once	TRBV24-1	TRBJ1-5	TRBD1	TGTGCCACCAGTGATCCTCAGGGGGCCCCATCGCATTTT	CATSDPQGAPSHF
NA	TRBV30	TRBJ1-4	TRBD1	TGTGCCTGGAGTGTAAGCCTTAGGGCAGGGGGTACAACTAATGAAAAACTGTTTTTT	CAWSVSLRAGGTTNEKLFF
NA	TRBV5-1	TRBJ1-2	TRBD1	TGCGCCAGCAGCTTGGGACAGGGGGCGCATGGCTACACCTTC	CASSLGQGAHGYTF
NA	TRBV4-1	TRBJ1-6	NA	TGCGCCAGCAGCCAAGACACAGGGTCCTATAATTCACCCCTCCACTTT	CASSQDTGSYNSPLHF
NA	TRBV10-2	TRBJ2-1	NA	TGCGCCAGCAGTGTATTCTATGAGCAGTTCTTC	CASSVFYEQFF
NA	TRBV7-9	TRBJ1-3	NA	TGTGCCAGCAGCTTAGCGGGGAGTGGAAACACCATATATTTT	CASSLAGSGNTIYF
once	TRBV6-5	TRBJ1-5	NA	TGTGCCAGCAGTTACTCCAGGACGGGATTTCAGCCCCAGCATTTT	CASSYSRTGFQPQHF
NA	TRBV7-8	TRBJ2-1	NA	TGTGCCAGCAGCTCACCGGGACACCAAGGTTACAATGAGCAGTTCTTC	CASSSPGHQGYNEQFF
few	TRBV6-2/TRBV6-3	TRBJ2-3	NA	TGTGCCAGCAGTTACGCTAGCGGCACAGATACGCAGTATTTT	CASSYASGTDTQYF
NA	TRBV9	TRBJ1-6	NA	TGTGCCAGCAGCCCCGAGGGGGGGGCCGCCTATAATTCACCCCTCCACTTT	CASSPEGGAAYNSPLHF
NA	TRBV19	TRBJ1-6	TRBD1	TGTGCCAGCAAGGACAGGGCAGGAGATAATTCACCCCTCCACTTT	CASKDRAGDNSPLHF
NA	TRBV4-1	TRBJ1-4	NA	TGCGCCAGCAGCCAAGCGTTTTGGGCAGTTAATGAAAAACTGTTTTTT	CASSQAFWAVNEKLFF
NA	TRBV6-4	TRBJ2-7	TRBD2	TGTGCCAGCAGTGACTTGGCGGGGGGTGACGAGCAGTACTTC	CASSDLAGGDEQYF
NA	TRBV6-1	TRBJ2-1	NA	TGTGCCAGCAGTGAAGATGGGGCACGCAATGAGCAGTTCTTC	CASSEDGARNEQFF
NA	TRBV4-1	TRBJ1-3	NA	TGCGCCAGCAGCCAAGGGTGGGGGGGCCGTGGAAACACCATATATTTT	CASSQGWGGRGNTIYF
NA	TRBV5-1	TRBJ2-4	NA	TGCGCCAGCAGCTTGTCGGCTAGCGACATTCAGTACTTC	CASSLSASDIQYF
NA	TRBV27	TRBJ2-7	TRBD1	TGTGCCAGCATGACCGGGACAGGGGGCGAGCAGTACTTC	CASMTGTGGEQYF
NA	TRBV9	TRBJ1-1	NA	TGTGCCAGCAGCTCACGGGACTCCCCAGAAGCTTTCTTT	CASSSRDSPEAFF